The following is a T cell receptor beta chain sequence with its context. This record belongs to a study of blood T cell repertoires in COVID-19. Overall study: Collection of acute and convalescent COVID-19 samples took place in the United States, Italy and Spain. From T cells, B-cell-depleted T cells, or PBMCs came the material, which was cDNA or gDNA.

In germline, CDR1 is MNHEY, CDR2 SVGAGI. The CDR3 extends over 16 amino acids. V was pared by 2 bases and J by 4 bases, with 5 bases of the junction left unmatched. In the original workflow: From reference gene primer amplification, estimates of nucleated cell counts were derived. Profiling relied on immunoSEQ multiplex PCR, and the TCRdb table lists in-frame clones only, not all of them. The DNA was the basis for D and trimming; V, J and clone size are from that table. The sample lists 200,000 to 250,000 clones; approximately 79% were seen once. The clonotype originates from a woman older than 75 with active or convalescent COVID-19. The V and J genes are TRBV6-5 and TRBJ2-1; 10 nucleotides match TRBD2. Sequencing was done on a sample of peripheral blood. The chain's CDR3 is CASSYRGLADYNEQFF. CDR3 sequence (DNA): TGTGCCAGCAGTTACCGAGGACTAGCGGATTACAATGAGCAGTTCTTC.